This T cell receptor beta chain was sequenced in a study of shared clonotypes between healthy human individuals. General study results and limits: A reduction in generation probabilities was seen for non-shared clonotypes relative to those shared by all four donors.

Only a few counts were recorded for this clone. Its antigen is as yet unknown. The authors distributed each subset's genomic DNA evenly over several immunoSEQ plates. Using immunoSEQ multiplex PCR, the repertoire was profiled, and TCRdb retains in-frame clones only, with some absent. Of roughly 1,800,000 clones detected, less than 95% appear once; the ten largest clones hold around 1.2%. Germline V gene data show CDR1 as MNHNS and CDR2 as SASEGT. Unmatched junction bases numbered 9, after V lost 6 bases and J lost 4 bases. The CDR3 has 15 amino acids. Naive CD8 isolation took CD45RO-negative cells positively selected for CCR7 and excluded terminally differentiated effector memory CD45RA+ cells.

The sample was naive CD8+ T cells sorted from blood. This clonotype was obtained from a man between 18 and 29 years old in good health. The chain recombines TRBV6-1 with TRBJ2-3; 8 bases are shared with TRBD2. DNA for the CDR3: TGTGCCAGCAGCCTGAGAGCGGGAGTGGCAGATACGCAGTATTTT. Its protein is CASSLRAGVADTQYF.